These 9 T cell receptor beta chains were sequenced from one sample in a study of OX40 agonist ivuxolimab in advanced cancers. Data came from immunoSEQ multiplex PCR; TCRdb stores just in-frame clones and leaves some out. The data show tens of thousands of clones, 90% to 95% seen once. The sample consisted of CD4+ or CD8+ T cells sorted from blood, taken in a trial of the OX40 agonist ivuxolimab. Source of these receptors: an adult with an advanced solid tumor such as melanoma, head and neck, liver or kidney cancer.

In this sample, this clone turned up a few times. The V and J genes are TRBV11-1 and TRBJ2-1; D remains unclear. V lost 1 base and J 6 bases, leaving 1 base between the germline ends. Per the germline V gene, CDR1 is SGHAT and CDR2 is FQDESV (reference sequence). The length of the CDR3 is 11 residues. The CDR3 is CASSLGNEQFF. The CDR3 DNA follows: TGTGCCAGCAGCTTAGGCAATGAGCAGTTCTTC.

The chain employs TRBV13 and TRBJ2-5; no definite D call. The CDR3 spans 14 residues. Trimming cost V 3 bases and J 5 bases, with 13 bases left between them. Germline lookup yields CDR1 PRHDT and CDR2 FYEKMQ (reference sequence). In DNA form, the CDR3 reads TGTGCCAGCAGCTTTGCCCATCAAAGGGAGACCCAGTACTTC. Its translation is CASSFAHQRETQYF.

The chain is built from TRBV5-6 and TRBJ2-1; perhaps TRBD1 as D (6 bases). There are 15 residues in the CDR3. V lost 0 bases, J lost 0 bases, and 7 bases lay in between. Germline loops: CDR1 SGHDT, CDR2 YYEEEE. Here the CDR3 DNA reads TGTGCCAGCAGCTTGGGAGGGGGCTCCTACAATGAGCAGTTCTTC. Its translation is CASSLGGGSYNEQFF.

The chain uses TRBV4-2 and TRBJ2-2; TRBD2 matches at 13 bases. CDR3 length equals 21 residues. The germline V gene encodes CDR1 LGHNA and CDR2 YNFKEQ. Trimming took 3 bases from V and 1 from J; bases not matched to a gene: 14. CDR3 amino acids: CASSQVMGRLAGGQNTGELFF. CDR3 bases: TGTGCCAGCAGCCAGGTTATGGGGCGACTAGCGGGAGGCCAGAACACCGGGGAGCTGTTTTTT.

This clone showed up just once. The genes are TRBV9 and TRBJ2-3, with D possibly being TRBD2 (6 bases). The CDR3 is 15 amino acids. CDR1 and CDR2 (germline): SGDLS, YYNGEE. Trimming pared 0 bases from V and 3 bases from J, leaving 11 bases between. The CDR3 coding sequence is TGTGCCAGCAGCGTAGTCGGCGGGGCTACAGATACGCAGTATTTT. As protein: CASSVVGGATDTQYF.

The chain is built from TRBV6-1 and TRBJ2-7, with 8 bases aligning to TRBD1. From germline, CDR1 is MNHNS and CDR2 SASEGT. The CDR3 contains 15 residues. V was pared by 1 base and J by 3 bases, with 5 bases of the junction left unmatched. CDR3: CASSEGWTGIYEQYF. The CDR3 coding sequence is TGTGCCAGCAGTGAAGGTTGGACAGGGATCTACGAGCAGTACTTC.

The chain couples TRBV4-3 to TRBJ2-1; D not certain. Germline V CDR1 and CDR2: LGHNA, YSLEER. Trimming took off 0 bases at V and 10 bases at J, with 25 bases between the two ends. The CDR3 runs to 18 residues. Here the CDR3 DNA reads TGCGCCAGCAGCCAAGAGGCTTCCGGCCAGTTGAGCTCCTCCGAGCAGTTCTTC. Its translation is CASSQEASGQLSSSEQFF.

J is TRBJ2-5 and V is TRBV7-2; D is ambiguous. Germline V gene sequence: CDR1 SGHTA, CDR2 FQGNSA. The CDR3 is 13 amino acids. V gave up 6 bases and J gave up 1 base, with 9 bases separating them. The CDR3 nucleotides read TGTGCCAGCAGTTTTCCGCCCCAAGAGACCCAGTACTTC. Protein product: CASSFPPQETQYF.

The chain has TRBV7-6 and TRBJ2-1, with TRBD2 matching 12 bases. The ends lost 1 base at V and 6 bases at J; junction bases unmatched: 4. This CDR3 spans 16 amino acids. Germline CDR1 and CDR2: SGHVS and FNYEAQ. The CDR3 sequence: CASSLGTSGNGNEQFF. For the CDR3, the DNA is TGTGCCAGCAGCTTAGGGACTAGCGGGAACGGCAATGAGCAGTTCTTC.